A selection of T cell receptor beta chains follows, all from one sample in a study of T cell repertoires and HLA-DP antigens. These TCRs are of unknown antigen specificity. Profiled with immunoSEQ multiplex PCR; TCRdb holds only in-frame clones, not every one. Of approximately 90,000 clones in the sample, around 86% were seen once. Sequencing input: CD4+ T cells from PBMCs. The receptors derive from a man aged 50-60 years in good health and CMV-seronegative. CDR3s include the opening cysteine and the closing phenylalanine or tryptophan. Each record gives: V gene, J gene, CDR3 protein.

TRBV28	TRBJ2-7	CASRPRQGAYEQYF
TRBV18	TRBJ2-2	CASSGTGNTGELFF
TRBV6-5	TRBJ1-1	CASSYGRHTEAFF
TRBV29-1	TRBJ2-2	CSVEVVRGGELFF
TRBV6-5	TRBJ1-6	CATSDRVDSPLHF
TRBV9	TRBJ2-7	CASSVAVSAGTLYYEQYF
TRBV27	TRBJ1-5	CASSIGRNQPQHF
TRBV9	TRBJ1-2	CASSGNQGARLYGYTF
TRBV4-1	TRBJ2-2	CASSQERGVGTGGSGELFF
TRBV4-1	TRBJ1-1	CASSQVVRAGMNTEAFF
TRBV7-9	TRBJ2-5	CASSVQETQYF
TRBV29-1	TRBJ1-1	CSVEEDRRNTEAFF
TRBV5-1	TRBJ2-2	CASSLGASSNTGELFF
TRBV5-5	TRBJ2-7	CASSRQGVSYEQYF
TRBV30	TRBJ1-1	CALRTGPTEAFF
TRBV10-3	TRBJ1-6	CAISESIQGKITLHF
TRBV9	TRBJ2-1	CASSVLPNNEQFF
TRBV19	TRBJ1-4	CASSLGTENEKLFF
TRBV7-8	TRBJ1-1	CASSSTSPSNEAFF
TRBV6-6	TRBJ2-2	CASRTSGGNTGELFF
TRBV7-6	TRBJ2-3	CASSSQVAGSTDTQYF
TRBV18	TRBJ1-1	CASSQGSYTEAFF
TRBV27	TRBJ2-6	CASSLWRLSPSSGANVLTF
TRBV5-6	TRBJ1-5	CASSLGQVNQPQHF
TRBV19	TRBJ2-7	CASRRQSFSHEQYF
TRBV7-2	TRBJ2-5	CASSLWGEREGFDF
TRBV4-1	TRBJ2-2	CASSQSGSMLSGELFF
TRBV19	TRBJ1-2	CASSISGTGGQGYGYTF
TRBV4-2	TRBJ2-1	CASSQDRGTGAYNEQFF
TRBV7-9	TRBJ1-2	CATLLYSGARGYTF
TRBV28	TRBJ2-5	CASTAGVREETQYF
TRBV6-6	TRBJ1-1	CASRGQTNTEAFF
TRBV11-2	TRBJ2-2	CASSIPRGKGAQELFF
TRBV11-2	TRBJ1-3	CASSPVVAGTGNTIYF
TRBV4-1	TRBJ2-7	CASSQQDIISSNEQYF
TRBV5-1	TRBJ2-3	CASTYSTGTSTDTQYF
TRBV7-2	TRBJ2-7	CASSLDVSGAYEQYF
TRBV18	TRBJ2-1	CASSRSSGEQFF
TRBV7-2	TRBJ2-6	CASTTGLHSGANVLTF
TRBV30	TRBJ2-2	CAWSQLFPGQGALGELFF
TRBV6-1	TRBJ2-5	CASSDFGGARETQYF
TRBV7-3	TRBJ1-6	CASSVDLNSPLHF
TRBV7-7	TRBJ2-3	CASSSGTGRSDTQYF
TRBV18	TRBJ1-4	CASSPKTTGNGAREKLFF
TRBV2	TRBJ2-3	CASSVGGRAPDTQYF
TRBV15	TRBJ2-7	CATSKGRNAYEQYF
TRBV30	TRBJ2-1	CAWDQGVYNEQFF
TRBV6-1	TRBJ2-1	CASSEDRTSGGYNEQFF
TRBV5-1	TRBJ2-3	CASSLTSGSTDTQYF
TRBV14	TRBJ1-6	CASSQADKSPLHF
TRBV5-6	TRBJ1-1	CASKGQGAGEAFF
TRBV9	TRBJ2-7	CASSVGEGQAYEQYF
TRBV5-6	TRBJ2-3	CASSLLGVGTDTQYF
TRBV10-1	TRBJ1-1	CASSVGLIWTADILHTEAFF
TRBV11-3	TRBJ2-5	CASSLGERGQQETQYF